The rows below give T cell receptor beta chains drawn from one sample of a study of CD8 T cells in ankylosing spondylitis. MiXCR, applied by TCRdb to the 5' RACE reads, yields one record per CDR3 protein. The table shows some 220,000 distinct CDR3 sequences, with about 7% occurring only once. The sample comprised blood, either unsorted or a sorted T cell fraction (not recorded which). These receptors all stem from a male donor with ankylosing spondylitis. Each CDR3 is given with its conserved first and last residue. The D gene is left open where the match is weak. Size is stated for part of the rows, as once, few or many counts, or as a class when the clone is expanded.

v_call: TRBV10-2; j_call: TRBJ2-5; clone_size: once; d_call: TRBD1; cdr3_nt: TGCGCCAGCAGCCGGGACAGGGATGAGACCCAGTACTTC; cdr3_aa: CASSRDRDETQYF
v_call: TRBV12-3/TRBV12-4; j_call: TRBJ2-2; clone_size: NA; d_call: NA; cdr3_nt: TGTGCCAGCAGTACTAAGGGTAACACCGGGGAGCTGTTTTTT; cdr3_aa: CASSTKGNTGELFF
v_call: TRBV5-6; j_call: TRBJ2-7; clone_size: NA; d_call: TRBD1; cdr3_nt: TGTGCCAGCAGCTTTCTGCAGGGGGCCTCCTACGAGCAGTACTTC; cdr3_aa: CASSFLQGASYEQYF
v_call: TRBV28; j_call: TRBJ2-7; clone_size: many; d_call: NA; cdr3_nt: TGTGCCAGCAGTTTCGCCTGGGGCTCTAGCGAGCAGTACTTC; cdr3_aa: CASSFAWGSSEQYF
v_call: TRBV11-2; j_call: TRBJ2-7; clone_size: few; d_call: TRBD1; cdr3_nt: TGTGCCAGCAGCGGGACAGGGTGGATCGAGCAGTACTTC; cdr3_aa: CASSGTGWIEQYF
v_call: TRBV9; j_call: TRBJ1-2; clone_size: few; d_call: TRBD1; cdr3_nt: TGTGCCAGCAGCGTAGAATCGAGACAGGGTTACGGCTACACCTTC; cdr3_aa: CASSVESRQGYGYTF
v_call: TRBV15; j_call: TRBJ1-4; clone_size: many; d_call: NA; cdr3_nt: TGTGCCACCAGCAGAGATCTCGGGGGTGGTGAAAAACTGTTTTTT; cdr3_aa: CATSRDLGGGEKLFF
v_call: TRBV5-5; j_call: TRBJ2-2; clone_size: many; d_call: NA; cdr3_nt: TGTGCCAGCAGCTTAAGCACCGGGGAGCTGTTTTTT; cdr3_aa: CASSLSTGELFF
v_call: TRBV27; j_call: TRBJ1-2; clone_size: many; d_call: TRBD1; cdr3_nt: TGTGCCAGCAGAGTACAGGGGGCCAGCTTTAACTATGGCTACACCTTC; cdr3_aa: CASRVQGASFNYGYTF
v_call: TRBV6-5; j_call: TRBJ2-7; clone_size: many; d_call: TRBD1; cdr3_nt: TGTGCCAGCAGTTCTACAGCCGGGACAGGGAAAGAGCAGTACTTC; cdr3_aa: CASSSTAGTGKEQYF
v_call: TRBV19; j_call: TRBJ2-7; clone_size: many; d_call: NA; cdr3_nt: TGTGCCAGTAGTATGAGTGGCAGGGGATTGATGTACGAGCAGTACTTC; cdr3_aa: CASSMSGRGLMYEQYF
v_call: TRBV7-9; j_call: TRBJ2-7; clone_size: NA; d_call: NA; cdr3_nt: TGTGCCAGCAGCTCAGCTGCGGGACACCCCTACGAGCAGTACTTC; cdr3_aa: CASSSAAGHPYEQYF
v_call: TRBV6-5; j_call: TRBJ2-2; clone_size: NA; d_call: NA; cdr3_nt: TGTGCCAGCAGTTACTCGCGGACACCCACCGGGGAGCTGTTTTTT; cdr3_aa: CASSYSRTPTGELFF
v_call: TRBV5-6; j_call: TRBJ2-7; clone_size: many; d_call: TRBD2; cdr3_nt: TGTGTCAGCAGCCCCGTGCGGGGGGCAGATAGAGAGCAGTACTTC; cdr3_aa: CVSSPVRGADREQYF
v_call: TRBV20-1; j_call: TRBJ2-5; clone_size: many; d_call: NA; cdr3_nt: TGCAGTGCTAGAGCCGCGCGGGGTGCAGAGACCCAGTACTTC; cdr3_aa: CSARAARGAETQYF
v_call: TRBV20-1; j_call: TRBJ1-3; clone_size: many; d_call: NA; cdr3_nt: TGCAGTGCTAGGGCACGGGGTGGAAACACCATATATTTT; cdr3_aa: CSARARGGNTIYF
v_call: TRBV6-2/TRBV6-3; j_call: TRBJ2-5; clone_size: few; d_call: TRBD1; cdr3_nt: TGTGCCAGCAGCCTCGGGACAGCGCAGCAGTACTTC; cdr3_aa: CASSLGTAQQYF